This T cell receptor (beta chain) was sequenced for a study of cytomegalovirus exposure and HLA in healthy donors. Primers for the PCR totalled 60 Vbeta and 13 Jbeta. Assay used: immunoSEQ multiplex PCR; TCRdb lists only in-frame clones, some missing. The data hold around 150,000 clones, with approximately 70% observed a single time. J lost 5 bases, V lost 0 bases, and 9 bases had no gene match. Per the germline V gene, CDR1 is SGDLS and CDR2 is YYNGEE. The CDR3 covers 17 residues. This clone was seen only once. This TCR came from a man aged 40-49 years in good health and CMV-seropositive. Sequencing used PBMCs. The chain couples TRBV9 to TRBJ1-1, with TRBD1 matching over 11 bases. CDR3 in DNA: TGTGCCAGCAGCGTAGCGGGACAGGGGGTTATTCAGACTGAAGCTTTCTTT. Its protein is CASSVAGQGVIQTEAFF.